This T cell receptor (beta chain) was identified during a study of CD8 T cells in ankylosing spondylitis (dated by TCRdb to about 2017). About the study as a whole: The study profiled T cell receptor beta repertoires in healthy donors and ankylosing spondylitis patients to find disease-linked TCR variants. In total, the full study cohort was made up of 108 healthy donors and 25 ankylosing spondylitis patients. Peripheral blood was sampled, and synovial fluid was additionally collected from ankylosing spondylitis patients.

From the cysteine up to the phenylalanine, the CDR3 has a length of 16 residues. CDR3 DNA is the only sequence kept; it has 48 bases, read in frame from the first base. V and J are trimmed by 5 bases and 3 bases, and the gene matches miss 8 bases of the junction. Synovial fluid samples were matched to blood samples from the same ankylosing spondylitis patients. The sample holds a few counts of this clonotype. Its antigen remains undetermined. Base quality data are lacking; no much larger clone is found one base away. Sequencing relied on an Illumina HiSeq 2500. Quantitative 5'-RACE with molecular barcodes was the method used to prepare the TCR beta libraries. On the authors' methods: Disease-linked TCR variants were identified with a new computational method built on a probabilistic model of VDJ rearrangement. The public reads were run again by TCRdb, first through fastp at Q25 and then through MiXCR, and only productive beta chains were kept. Each record represents a unique CDR3 protein, reported with the most common genes and DNA among its rows. What appears here as the V and J calls and clone size reflects TCRdb's work, not the paper's. Here the sample has approximately 110,000 distinct CDR3 sequences; 24% occur a single time. About 12% of the sample is held by the ten biggest clonotypes.

Overall study outcomes, separate from this receptor: The disease-linked clones were reported to be significantly enriched in matched synovial fluid samples from ankylosing spondylitis patients. Blood from ankylosing spondylitis patients appeared to be characterized by a TCR beta motif made up of about 8 highly homologous amino acid variants. A CD8+ phenotype was shown by the disease-linked clones, which were found at relatively low frequencies in peripheral blood. Some motif variants were previously reported in synovial fluid and blood of reactive arthritis patients, suggesting common disease-initiation mechanisms.

The V gene is TRBV12-3 or TRBV12-4 and the J gene is TRBJ1-5, and 9 junctional nucleotides match TRBD1. The TCR originated in a male donor with ankylosing spondylitis. The sample taken for sequencing was synovial fluid, either unsorted or a sorted T cell fraction (not recorded which). The DNA is as follows: TGTGCCAGCAGTCGAGGGGACAGGGTGATCAATCAGCCCCAGCATTTT. This translates into CASSRGDRVINQPQHF.